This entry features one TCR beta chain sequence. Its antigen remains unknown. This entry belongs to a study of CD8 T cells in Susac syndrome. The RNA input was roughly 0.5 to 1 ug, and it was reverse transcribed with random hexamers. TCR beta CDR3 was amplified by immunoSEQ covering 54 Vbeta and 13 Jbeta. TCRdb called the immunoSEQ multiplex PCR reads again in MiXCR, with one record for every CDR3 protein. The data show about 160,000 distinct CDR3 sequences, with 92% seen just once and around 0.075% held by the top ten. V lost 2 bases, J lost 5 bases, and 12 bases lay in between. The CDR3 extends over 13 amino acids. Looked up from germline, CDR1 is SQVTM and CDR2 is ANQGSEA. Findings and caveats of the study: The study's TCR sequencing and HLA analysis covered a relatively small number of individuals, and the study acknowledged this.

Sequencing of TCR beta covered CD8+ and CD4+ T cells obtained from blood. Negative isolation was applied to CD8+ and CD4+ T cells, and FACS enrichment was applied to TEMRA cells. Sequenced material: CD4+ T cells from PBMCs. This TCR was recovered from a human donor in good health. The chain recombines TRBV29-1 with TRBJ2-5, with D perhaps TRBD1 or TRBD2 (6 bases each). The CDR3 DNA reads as TGCAGCGTTGAAAGAACAGGGAGGGAGACCCAGTACTTC. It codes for CSVERTGRETQYF. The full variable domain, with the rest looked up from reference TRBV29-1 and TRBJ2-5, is SAVISQKPSRDICQRGTSLTIQCQVDSQVTMMFWYRQQPGQSLTLIATANQGSEATYESGFVIDKFPISRPNLTFSTLTVSNMSPEDSSIYLCSVERTGRETQYFGPGTRLLVL.